These 6 T cell receptor beta chains were sequenced from one sample in a study of T cell responses to AZD1222 COVID-19 vaccine. Assay used: immunoSEQ multiplex PCR; TCRdb lists only in-frame clones, some missing. This sample has around 50,000 clones, with about 88% found just once. This specimen was peripheral blood, taken on day 0 of AZD1222 vaccination. The source is an adult in good health.

V usage is TRBV7-9 and J usage is TRBJ2-5; TRBD1 matches at 10 bases. Trimming at V came to 5 bases and at J to 5 bases, leaving 11 bases not matched to a gene. This CDR3 is 16 amino acids long. From germline, CDR1 is SEHNR and CDR2 FQNEAQ (reference sequence). The CDR3 reads CASSPRQGARRETQYF. In DNA form, the CDR3 reads TGTGCCAGCAGCCCTAGACAGGGGGCGCGGAGGGAGACCCAGTACTTC.

V and J are TRBV6-5 and TRBJ1-2; D gene unclear. The CDR3 is 12 residues long. Germline V gene sequence: CDR1 MNHEY, CDR2 SVGAGI. Trimming removed 7 bases at V and 3 bases at J, with 9 bases between. The CDR3 nucleotides are TGTGCCAGCACCGATTCCCACTATGGCTACACCTTC. This gives the protein CASTDSHYGYTF.

This chain links TRBV9 with TRBJ2-7, with 10 nucleotides matching TRBD1. Looked up from germline, CDR1 is SGDLS and CDR2 is YYNGEE. This CDR3 region has 14 residues. Unmatched junction bases numbered 3, after V lost 0 bases and J lost 6 bases. The CDR3 DNA is TGTGCCAGCAGCGTAGTGGACAGGGGGGGCGAGCAGTACTTC. The encoded protein is CASSVVDRGGEQYF.

The chain carries TRBV7-2 and TRBJ2-5, with 8 bases lining up with TRBD1. The length of the CDR3 is 14 residues. J was trimmed by 5 bases and V by 4 bases; bases with no gene match: 6. CDR1 and CDR2 from the germline V gene are SGHTA and FQGNSA. The CDR3 sequence: CASSSSGGRETQYF. Written as DNA, the CDR3 is TGTGCCAGCAGCTCGTCAGGGGGCCGGGAGACCCAGTACTTC.

This chain uses TRBV3-1 (or the pseudogene TRBV3-2) with TRBJ1-6, with D possibly being TRBD1 (6 bases). Trimming shortened V by 4 bases and J by 6 bases, and 13 bases separated the two germline ends. In germline, CDR1 is LGHDT, CDR2 YNNKEL (reference sequence). The CDR3 spans 15 residues. The CDR3 nucleotides read TGTGCCAGCAGCCGGATGGACAGTGGTAATTCACCCCTCCACTTT. Translating gives CASSRMDSGNSPLHF.

The gene calls are TRBV30 and TRBJ2-7; 7 bases are a match to TRBD2. The CDR3 is made up of 19 amino acids. Unmatched junction bases numbered 18, after V lost 0 bases and J lost 1 base. Germline CDR1 GTSNPN, CDR2 SVGIG (reference sequence). CDR3 in amino acids: CAWSVKGPGSGKISYEQYF. DNA for the CDR3: TGTGCCTGGAGTGTAAAAGGGCCGGGGAGCGGGAAGATTTCCTACGAGCAGTACTTC.